This record looks at one T cell receptor beta chain sequence and its context. The data originate from a study of blood T cell repertoires in COVID-19. Whole-study context: T cells, B-cell-depleted T cells, or PBMCs provided the cDNA or gDNA that served as material.

The germline V gene has CDR1 SGHVS and CDR2 FQNEAQ. Deletions cut 1 base from V and 1 base from J, with 15 bases between. This CDR3 is built from 17 residues. Clones were read by immunoSEQ multiplex PCR, and TCRdb kept only the in-frame ones, dropping some. The sample holds fewer than 100,000 clones; roughly 78% are singletons and the top ten take around a tenth. Sequencing was performed on peripheral blood. The sequence came from a woman in her 70s with acute or convalescent COVID-19. V usage is TRBV7-8 and J usage is TRBJ2-3; D might be TRBD2 (6 bases). The CDR3 DNA sequence: TGTGCCAGCAGCTTAGAGGTACTAGCAATCGGCACAGATACGCAGTATTTT. It yields the protein CASSLEVLAIGTDTQYF. Together with reference TRBV7-8 and TRBJ2-3, the CDR3 gives the full variable domain: GAGVSQSPRYKVAKRGQDVALRCDPISGHVSLFWYQQALGQGPEFLTYFQNEAQLDKSGLPSDRFFAERPEGSVSTLKIQRTQQEDSAVYLCASSLEVLAIGTDTQYFGPGTRLTVL.